This entry describes one T cell receptor (beta chain). Its cognate antigen has yet to be identified. No per-base quality is available; no much larger clone lies one base away. The sample is drawn from a study of shared clonotypes between healthy human individuals (dated by TCRdb to about 2020). For the study in its entirety: The cohort included three men and two women between 18 and 49 years of age. For each donor, CD4 naive and CD4 memory were each run on three plates, CD8 naive on two plates, and CD8 memory on one plate. Libraries were prepared and TCR repertoires were sequenced by different laboratories using diverse techniques, in order to increase sequencing depth and limit assay-specific biases. Blood TCR repertoires of roughly five healthy adults were deeply sequenced to estimate repertoire size and the extent of clonotype sharing between individuals. Per donor, leukapheresis produced somewhere between about 0.9 and 10 billion PBMCs. General conclusions and limits of the study: Across four donors, roughly 5% of naive CD4, 3.5% of naive CD8, around 2.5% of memory CD4, and over 0.35% of memory CD8 clonotypes were shared. Rarefaction of sorted-subset datasets indicated incomplete sequencing despite the large sequencing depth. Because the study included only a small number of donors, the genetic and exposure-history diversity represented was limited. Estimated clonotype richness was generally larger for naive than for memory subsets. Pairwise subsampling led to the expectation that sequencing depth would affect the degree of clonotype sharing among donors. Compared with non-shared clonotypes, clonotypes shared by all four sorted-subset donors had higher generation probabilities. Sampling was limited to blood, and TCR repertoires in tissue likely differ from TCR repertoires in blood.

The germline V gene (reference sequence) yields SEHNR for CDR1 and FQNEAQ for CDR2. Spanning cysteine to phenylalanine, the CDR3 consists of 17 amino acids. Of the read, only the CDR3 DNA is kept; its 51 bases are in frame from base 1. V is cut back by 2 bases and J by 4 bases, with 8 bases in the junction unmatched. Using the deep immunoSEQ assay, multiplex PCR amplified TCR CDR3 regions from genomic DNA. For each cell subset, the extracted genomic DNA was distributed evenly across all wells of several immunoSEQ 96-well plates, and each plate served as one replicate. For sorted subsets, each replicate PCR was loaded with about 200 ng genomic DNA, equivalent to 25,000 to 35,000 T cell genomes. Purified libraries were measured with a Qubit 3.0 fluorometer, size-checked on a Bioanalyzer 2100, and measured again with the KAPA Library Quantification kit. Each immunoSEQ 96-well plate was sequenced on its own single-read 150-cycle Illumina NextSeq 550 flow cell. As for how the authors treated the data: The immunoSEQ output contained only junctional sequences without quality scores, so filtering could not match that applied to full-length reads. To assign V/J genes and CDR3, sequences were annotated using PyIR, a Python wrapper for IgBLAST v1.9, with IMGT germline references. Any read was removed if the V/J assignment was weak (E-value above 1e-6), the CDR3 was missing, or the read contained stop codons, out-of-frame junctions, or ambiguous translated residues. V3J clonotypes were defined as sequences sharing the same inferred V gene, J gene, and CDR3 amino acid sequence. The percentage overlap between two repertoires was calculated by dividing the number of shared unique clonotypes by the size of the smaller repertoire. Three approaches were used to assess repertoire richness: RTK rarefaction, the Chao1 estimator, and Recon v2.1 estimates of unobserved clonotypes. Generation probabilities for all TCRbeta clonotypes obtained by the gDNA method from several donors were computed using OLGA. This immuneACCESS table, as held by TCRdb, lists in-frame sequences with V and J called but not all clones. Of the missing ones, under half trace to an unresolved V gene in checked studies; the others have no known cause. That table furnishes V, J and clone size, whereas the DNA furnished D and trimming. This sample gives 110,000 or so clones in total; about 62% of them show up just once. The top ten clonotypes cover 20% to 25% of the sample.

Donors were healthy HIV-negative adults with no recently reported acute infections or vaccinations. Only Caucasian adults living in Nashville, Tennessee, USA were represented among the donors. CD8 memory samples combined magnetically selected CD45RO+ cells with CCR7-negative CD45RA+ effector memory (TemRA) cells. Blood was collected by leukapheresis, and PBMCs were isolated by Ficoll-Histopaque density gradient centrifugation and then cryopreserved in liquid nitrogen vapor phase. Analytical flow cytometry was used to check the purity and quantity of each magnetically sorted T cell population. Genomic DNA was isolated from every sorted fraction and measured by UV absorbance on a Nanodrop 2000c.

This clonotype was obtained from a woman aged 25 to 45 in good health. Sequencing was performed on memory CD8+ T cells sorted from blood. The cell subset or site label corresponds to: CD45RO+ cells pooled with CCR7-negative TemRA cells. The chain is encoded by TRBV7-9 joined to TRBJ2-6; TRBD2 fits 7 bases in the junction. The nucleotide sequence reads TGTGCCAGCAGCTTACCTAGCGGTGATGCAGGGGCCAACGTCCTGACTTTC. This is translated as CASSLPSGDAGANVLTF.